This is a list of T cell receptor beta chains from one sample in a study of cytomegalovirus exposure and HLA in healthy donors. TCRdb's table, derived via immunoSEQ multiplex PCR, lists solely in-frame clones and lacks some. The repertoire holds around 140,000 clones, with around three quarters as singletons. The sample was PBMCs. These receptors came from a woman between 18 and 29 years old in good health and CMV-seropositive. The CDR3 runs from the conserved cysteine through the conserved F or W. A D gene is named only where the DNA matches it firmly. Expanded clones are given a class, and other clones once, few, many or no size at all.

D: TRBD1; V: TRBV27; length: 16; size: NA; J: TRBJ2-1; CDR3: CASSLGEGTAYNEQFF; DNA: TGTGCCAGCAGTTTAGGTGAGGGGACAGCCTACAATGAGCAGTTCTTC
D: NA; V: TRBV7-9; length: 12; size: NA; J: TRBJ2-7; CDR3: CASSPGGNEQYF; DNA: TGTGCCAGCAGCCCAGGGGGGAACGAGCAGTACTTC
D: NA; V: TRBV19; length: 15; size: NA; J: TRBJ1-4; CDR3: CASSKRTDKVEKLFF; DNA: TGTGCCAGTAGTAAGAGGACAGACAAAGTTGAAAAACTGTTTTTT
D: NA; V: TRBV19; length: 13; size: few; J: TRBJ1-1; CDR3: CASRESGYTEAFF; DNA: TGTGCCAGTAGGGAGTCCGGATACACTGAAGCTTTCTTT
D: NA; V: TRBV6-5; length: 13; size: once; J: TRBJ1-5; CDR3: CASSDRFDQPQHF; DNA: TGTGCCAGCAGCGACAGGTTCGATCAGCCCCAGCATTTT
D: TRBD1; V: TRBV7-9; length: 17; size: NA; J: TRBJ1-5; CDR3: CASSFGWQGESNQPQHF; DNA: TGTGCCAGCAGCTTCGGTTGGCAGGGGGAAAGCAATCAGCCCCAGCATTTT
D: NA; V: TRBV11-2; length: 15; size: NA; J: TRBJ2-7; CDR3: CASSPSTARSYEQYF; DNA: TGTGCCAGCAGTCCCTCGACAGCAAGATCCTACGAGCAGTACTTC
D: TRBD1; V: TRBV25-1; length: 16; size: NA; J: TRBJ2-3; CDR3: CASSDLGDRGTDTQYF; DNA: TGTGCCAGCAGTGATTTAGGGGACAGGGGCACAGATACGCAGTATTTT
D: TRBD1; V: TRBV7-9; length: 15; size: NA; J: TRBJ1-1; CDR3: CSSSPRTGLNTEAFF; DNA: TGTTCCAGCAGCCCTAGGACAGGTCTGAACACTGAAGCTTTCTTT
D: NA; V: TRBV19; length: 16; size: NA; J: TRBJ1-6; CDR3: CASSIAEGAYNSPLHF; DNA: TGTGCCAGTAGTATAGCAGAAGGGGCCTATAATTCACCCCTCCACTTT
D: NA; V: TRBV25-1; length: 18; size: NA; J: TRBJ1-6; CDR3: CASSEDLPLRGNNSPLHF; DNA: TGTGCCAGCAGTGAGGACCTACCTTTGCGAGGGAATAATTCACCCCTCCACTTT
D: TRBD1; V: TRBV2; length: 17; size: once; J: TRBJ2-2; CDR3: CASSERAGTGRTGELFF; DNA: TGTGCCAGCAGTGAACGGGCCGGGACAGGGAGGACCGGGGAGCTGTTTTTT
D: TRBD1; V: TRBV5-6; length: 15; size: NA; J: TRBJ1-5; CDR3: CASSSGGFSNQPQHF; DNA: TGTGCCAGCAGCTCAGGGGGTTTCAGCAATCAGCCCCAGCATTTT
D: TRBD1; V: TRBV2; length: 14; size: NA; J: TRBJ1-1; CDR3: CASSTGQGYTEAFF; DNA: TGTGCCAGCAGCACCGGACAGGGGTACACTGAAGCTTTCTTT
D: NA; V: TRBV27; length: 16; size: NA; J: TRBJ2-1; CDR3: CASSFLPVERDNEQFF; DNA: TGTGCCAGCAGTTTTCTCCCCGTCGAGAGAGACAATGAGCAGTTCTTC
D: TRBD1; V: TRBV4-1; length: 14; size: NA; J: TRBJ1-2; CDR3: CASRQGQAFGGYTF; DNA: TGCGCCAGCCGTCAGGGACAGGCCTTTGGGGGCTACACCTTC
D: NA; V: TRBV21-1; length: 18; size: NA; J: TRBJ1-5; CDR3: CASSRGGGKLLSNQPQHF; DNA: TGTGCCAGCAGCAGGGGCGGGGGAAAGCTCCTTAGCAATCAGCCCCAGCATTTT
D: TRBD2; V: TRBV5-4; length: 16; size: NA; J: TRBJ2-1; CDR3: CASSLGGGSSYNEQFF; DNA: TGTGCCAGCAGCTTGGGGGGGGGAAGCTCCTACAATGAGCAGTTCTTC
D: TRBD1; V: TRBV7-8; length: 18; size: NA; J: TRBJ1-5; CDR3: CASSLPLQGANWDQPQHF; DNA: TGTGCCAGCAGCTTACCCCTACAGGGGGCGAATTGGGATCAGCCCCAGCATTTT
D: NA; V: TRBV6-1; length: 14; size: NA; J: TRBJ1-1; CDR3: CASSEAETVTEAFF; DNA: TGTGCCAGCAGTGAAGCTGAGACAGTCACTGAAGCTTTCTTT
D: NA; V: TRBV4-1; length: 16; size: NA; J: TRBJ1-1; CDR3: CASSHPGLTLNTEAFF; DNA: TGCGCCAGCAGCCATCCAGGGCTTACCTTGAACACTGAAGCTTTCTTT
D: TRBD2; V: TRBV6-5; length: 15; size: NA; J: TRBJ2-7; CDR3: CASSPGLAGTTEQYF; DNA: TGTGCCAGCAGTCCCGGACTAGCGGGGACCACCGAGCAGTACTTC
D: NA; V: TRBV13; length: 13; size: NA; J: TRBJ1-1; CDR3: CASSLAGVGEAFF; DNA: TGTGCCAGCAGCTTAGCGGGGGTCGGTGAAGCTTTCTTT
D: NA; V: TRBV29-1; length: 13; size: NA; J: TRBJ2-3; CDR3: CSVPGTTFDTQYF; DNA: TGCAGCGTCCCCGGGACAACTTTTGATACGCAGTATTTT
D: NA; V: TRBV11-2; length: 12; size: NA; J: TRBJ1-4; CDR3: CASSRTAEKLFF; DNA: TGTGCCAGCAGCCGGACAGCAGAAAAACTGTTTTTT
D: NA; V: TRBV2; length: 14; size: NA; J: TRBJ2-1; CDR3: CASRRELSNNEQFF; DNA: TGTGCCAGCAGGAGAGAGCTTTCTAACAATGAGCAGTTCTTC
D: NA; V: TRBV27; length: 14; size: NA; J: TRBJ1-5; CDR3: CASSLEAFNQPQHF; DNA: TGTGCCAGCAGTTTAGAGGCCTTCAATCAGCCCCAGCATTTT
D: TRBD2; V: TRBV29-1; length: 17; size: NA; J: TRBJ2-7; CDR3: CSVAGTSENFRPYEQYF; DNA: TGCAGCGTCGCCGGGACTAGCGAAAATTTCCGGCCATACGAGCAGTACTTC
D: NA; V: TRBV18; length: 16; size: NA; J: TRBJ1-5; CDR3: CASSDSQVIGNQPQHF; DNA: TGTGCCAGCTCAGACTCACAGGTTATTGGCAATCAGCCCCAGCATTTT
D: TRBD2; V: TRBV29-1; length: 13; size: NA; J: TRBJ2-1; CDR3: CSVGGSSYNEQFF; DNA: TGCAGCGTTGGCGGGAGCTCCTACAATGAGCAGTTCTTC
D: NA; V: TRBV10-3; length: 15; size: few; J: TRBJ1-6; CDR3: CAISEWEGTRSPLHF; DNA: TGTGCCATCAGTGAGTGGGAAGGGACTAGGTCACCCCTCCACTTT
D: TRBD2; V: TRBV5-1; length: 19; size: NA; J: TRBJ2-5; CDR3: CASSLGGRVSGGLQETQYF; DNA: TGCGCCAGCAGCTTGGGAGGTCGAGTAAGCGGGGGACTACAAGAGACCCAGTACTTC
D: NA; V: TRBV2; length: 15; size: NA; J: TRBJ2-7; CDR3: CASRKDGNRLGEQYF; DNA: TGTGCCAGCAGGAAAGATGGGAACAGGCTCGGCGAGCAGTACTTC
D: NA; V: TRBV11-3; length: 13; size: few; J: TRBJ1-1; CDR3: CASSIQGNTEAFF; DNA: TGTGCCAGCAGCATACAGGGGAACACTGAAGCTTTCTTT
D: TRBD1; V: TRBV5-1; length: 15; size: NA; J: TRBJ1-1; CDR3: CASSLKQGMNTEAFF; DNA: TGCGCCAGCAGCTTAAAACAGGGGATGAACACTGAAGCTTTCTTT
D: NA; V: TRBV6-5; length: 12; size: NA; J: TRBJ1-5; CDR3: CASSNTRGAQHF; DNA: TGTGCCAGCAGTAACACCAGGGGAGCCCAGCATTTT
D: NA; V: TRBV2; length: 13; size: NA; J: TRBJ2-5; CDR3: CASKSNYGETQYF; DNA: TGTGCCAGCAAGAGTAACTATGGGGAGACCCAGTACTTC
D: NA; V: TRBV21-1; length: 16; size: NA; J: TRBJ2-7; CDR3: CASSKTTQGSSYEQYF; DNA: TGTGCCAGCAGCAAAACGACCCAGGGGAGCTCCTACGAGCAGTACTTC
D: TRBD2; V: TRBV9; length: 15; size: NA; J: TRBJ2-3; CDR3: CASSVAGGGRGTQYF; DNA: TGTGCCAGCAGCGTAGCTGGGGGGGGACGGGGGACGCAGTATTTT
D: NA; V: TRBV7-6; length: 14; size: NA; J: TRBJ2-3; CDR3: CASSLQTSTDTQYF; DNA: TGTGCCAGCAGCCTACAGACCAGCACAGATACGCAGTATTTT
D: NA; V: TRBV15; length: 16; size: NA; J: TRBJ1-4; CDR3: CATSRDGGAANEKLFF; DNA: TGTGCCACCAGCAGAGATGGGGGCGCGGCTAATGAAAAACTGTTTTTT
D: TRBD2; V: TRBV6-6; length: 13; size: NA; J: TRBJ2-1; CDR3: CASTSGVYNEQFF; DNA: TGTGCCAGTACTAGCGGGGTCTACAATGAGCAGTTCTTC
D: NA; V: TRBV12-5; length: 14; size: NA; J: TRBJ2-1; CDR3: CASGLGQGRDEQFF; DNA: TGTGCTAGTGGTTTGGGACAGGGGAGGGATGAGCAGTTCTTC
D: NA; V: TRBV6-1; length: 16; size: NA; J: TRBJ2-7; CDR3: CASSDQRDTTSYEQYF; DNA: TGTGCCAGCAGTGACCAAAGGGACACCACCTCCTACGAGCAGTACTTC
D: TRBD1; V: TRBV5-4; length: 15; size: NA; J: TRBJ1-1; CDR3: CASSQEITGGTEAFF; DNA: TGTGCCAGCAGCCAAGAAATTACAGGGGGGACTGAAGCTTTCTTT
D: TRBD1; V: TRBV5-6; length: 17; size: few; J: TRBJ1-3; CDR3: CASSLAVGTGGINTIYF; DNA: TGTGCCAGCAGCTTGGCCGTCGGGACAGGGGGAATAAACACCATATATTTT
D: TRBD2; V: TRBV13; length: 15; size: NA; J: TRBJ2-7; CDR3: CASSPRSSGEYEQYF; DNA: TGTGCCAGCAGCCCGCGCTCTAGCGGGGAGTACGAGCAGTACTTC
D: NA; V: TRBV15; length: 13; size: NA; J: TRBJ2-5; CDR3: CATSNGRGETQYF; DNA: TGTGCCACCAGCAACGGGCGAGGGGAGACCCAGTACTTC
D: TRBD1; V: TRBV11-2; length: 13; size: NA; J: TRBJ1-1; CDR3: CASSSRQGLQAFF; DNA: TGTGCCAGCAGCTCCAGACAGGGACTGCAAGCTTTCTTT
D: TRBD1; V: TRBV6-6; length: 16; size: NA; J: TRBJ1-2; CDR3: CASSLPTGQGVHGYTF; DNA: TGTGCCAGCAGTTTACCGACTGGACAGGGGGTTCATGGCTACACCTTC
D: NA; V: TRBV4-1; length: 15; size: NA; J: TRBJ2-7; CDR3: CASSQIQPGQNKQYF; DNA: TGCGCCAGCAGCCAAATCCAGCCCGGACAGAACAAGCAGTACTTC
D: TRBD2; V: TRBV18; length: 16; size: NA; J: TRBJ2-7; CDR3: CASSPLISGGSYEQYF; DNA: TGTGCCAGCTCACCACTGATTAGCGGGGGATCCTACGAGCAGTACTTC
D: TRBD1; V: TRBV27; length: 15; size: NA; J: TRBJ1-1; CDR3: CASSLTGGGGTEAFF; DNA: TGTGCCAGCAGTCTAACAGGGGGCGGGGGCACTGAAGCTTTCTTT